These 5 T cell receptor beta chains were sequenced from one sample in a study of cytomegalovirus exposure and HLA in healthy donors. With 60 Vbeta and 13 Jbeta primers, the PCR was carried out. Sequenced by immunoSEQ multiplex PCR; TCRdb stores in-frame clones only, minus some. The repertoire holds about 200,000 clones, with around 84% as singletons. Specimen: PBMCs. The receptors were gathered from a middle-aged man in good health and CMV-seropositive.

The chain carries TRBV29-1 and TRBJ2-7; 8 nucleotides align to TRBD2. Unmatched junction bases numbered 5, after V lost 4 bases and J lost 3 bases. The CDR3 sequence is 13 residues long. The germline V gene has CDR1 SQVTM and CDR2 ANQGSEA. The CDR3 DNA reads TGCAGCGTTGTGGATAGCGGGATCTACGAGCAGTACTTC. Its translation: CSVVDSGIYEQYF.

CDR3 residues: CASSKQDNEQFF. CDR3 DNA: TGTGCCAGCAGTAAACAAGACAATGAGCAGTTCTTC. This sequence joins TRBV5-6 and TRBJ2-1; D unclear. This CDR3 spans 12 amino acids. V gave up 5 bases and J gave up 5 bases, with 8 bases separating them. Looked up from germline, CDR1 is SGHDT and CDR2 is YYEEEE.

The chain recombines TRBV18 with TRBJ2-7; 7 bases align to TRBD2. Trimming at V came to 6 bases and at J to 4 bases, leaving 12 bases not matched to a gene. The V gene's germline CDR1 is KGHSH and CDR2 LQKENI. The CDR3 has 15 amino acids. CDR3 sequence reads: CASSRGGPPGYEQYF. The CDR3 coding sequence is TGTGCCAGCTCCCGGGGAGGGCCCCCAGGGTACGAGCAGTACTTC.

The V gene is TRBV5-1, the J gene TRBJ2-3; 9 nucleotides agree with TRBD1. The CDR3 length is 18 residues. Germline trimming cut 4 bases from V and 0 bases from J; bases unmatched to any gene: 12. Germline V CDR1 and CDR2: SGHRS, YFSETQ. The CDR3 sequence is CASSPQPTGGVSTDTQYF. The CDR3 region has the DNA TGCGCCAGCAGCCCGCAACCGACAGGGGGGGTTAGCACAGATACGCAGTATTTT.

This clone was counted a few times. The rearrangement links TRBV29-1 to TRBJ2-3, with TRBD2 identical over 11 bases. CDR1 SQVTM and CDR2 ANQGSEA come from the germline V gene. The CDR3 extends over 15 amino acids. J was trimmed by 2 bases and V by 5 bases; bases with no gene match: 6. The CDR3 sequence is CSVQGTSGFTDTQYF. CDR3 sequence (DNA): TGCAGCGTTCAAGGGACTAGCGGTTTCACAGATACGCAGTATTTT.